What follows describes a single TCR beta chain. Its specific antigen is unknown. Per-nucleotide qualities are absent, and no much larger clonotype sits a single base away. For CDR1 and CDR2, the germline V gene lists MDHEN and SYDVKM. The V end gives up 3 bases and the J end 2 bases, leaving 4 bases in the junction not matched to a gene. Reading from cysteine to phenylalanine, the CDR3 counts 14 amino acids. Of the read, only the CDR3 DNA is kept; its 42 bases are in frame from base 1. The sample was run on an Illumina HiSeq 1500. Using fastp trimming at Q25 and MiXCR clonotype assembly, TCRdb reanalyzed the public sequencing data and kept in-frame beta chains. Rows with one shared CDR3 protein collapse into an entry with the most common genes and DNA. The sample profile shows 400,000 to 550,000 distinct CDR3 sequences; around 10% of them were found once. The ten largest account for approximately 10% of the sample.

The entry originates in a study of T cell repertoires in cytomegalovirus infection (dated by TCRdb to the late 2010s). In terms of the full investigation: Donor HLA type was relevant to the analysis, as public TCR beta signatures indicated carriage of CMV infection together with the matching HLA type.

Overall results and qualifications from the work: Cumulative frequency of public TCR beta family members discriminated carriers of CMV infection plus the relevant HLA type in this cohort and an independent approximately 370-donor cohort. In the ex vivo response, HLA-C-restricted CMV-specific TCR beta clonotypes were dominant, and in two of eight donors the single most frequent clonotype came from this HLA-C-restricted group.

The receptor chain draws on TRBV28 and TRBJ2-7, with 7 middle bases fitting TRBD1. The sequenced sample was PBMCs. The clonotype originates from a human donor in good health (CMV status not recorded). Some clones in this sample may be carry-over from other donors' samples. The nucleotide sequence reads TGTGCCAGCAGTTTTTCGACAGGGACCTACGAGCAGTACTTC. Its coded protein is CASSFSTGTYEQYF.